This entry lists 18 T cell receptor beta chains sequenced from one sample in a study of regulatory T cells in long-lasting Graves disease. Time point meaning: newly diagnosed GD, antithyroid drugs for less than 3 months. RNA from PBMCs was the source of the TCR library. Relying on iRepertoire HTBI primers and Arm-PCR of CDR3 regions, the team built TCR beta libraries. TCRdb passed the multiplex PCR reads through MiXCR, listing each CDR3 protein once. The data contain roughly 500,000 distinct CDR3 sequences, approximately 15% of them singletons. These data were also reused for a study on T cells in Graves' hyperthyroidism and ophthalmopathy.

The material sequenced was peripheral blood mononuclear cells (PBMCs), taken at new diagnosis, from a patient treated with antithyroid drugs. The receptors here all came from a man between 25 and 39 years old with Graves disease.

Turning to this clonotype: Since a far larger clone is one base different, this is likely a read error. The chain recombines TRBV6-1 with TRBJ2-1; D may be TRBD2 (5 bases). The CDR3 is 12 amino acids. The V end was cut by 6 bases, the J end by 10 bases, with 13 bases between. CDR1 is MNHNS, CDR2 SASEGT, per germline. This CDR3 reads CASRTGNYEQFF. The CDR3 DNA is TGTGCCAGCAGGACCGGGAACTACGAGCAGTTCTTC.

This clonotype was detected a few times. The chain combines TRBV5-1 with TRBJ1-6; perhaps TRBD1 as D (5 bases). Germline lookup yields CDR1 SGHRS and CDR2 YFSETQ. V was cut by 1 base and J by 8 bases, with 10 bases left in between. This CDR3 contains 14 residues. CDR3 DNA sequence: TGCGCCAGCAGCTTGCGTGGGGGAGATTCACCCCTCCACTTT. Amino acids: CASSLRGGDSPLHF.

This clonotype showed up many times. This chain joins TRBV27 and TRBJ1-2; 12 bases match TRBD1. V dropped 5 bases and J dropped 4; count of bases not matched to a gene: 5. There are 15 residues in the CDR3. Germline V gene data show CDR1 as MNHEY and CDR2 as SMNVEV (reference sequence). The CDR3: CASSPGTGGSYGYTF. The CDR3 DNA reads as TGTGCCAGCAGTCCGGGGACAGGGGGCAGCTATGGCTACACCTTC.

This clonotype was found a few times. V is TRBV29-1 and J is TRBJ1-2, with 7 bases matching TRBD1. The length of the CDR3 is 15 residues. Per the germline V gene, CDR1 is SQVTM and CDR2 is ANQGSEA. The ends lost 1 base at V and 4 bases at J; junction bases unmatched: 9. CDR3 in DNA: TGCAGCGTTGAAGCCCCGACAGGGAATGTCTATGGCTACACCTTC. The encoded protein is CSVEAPTGNVYGYTF.

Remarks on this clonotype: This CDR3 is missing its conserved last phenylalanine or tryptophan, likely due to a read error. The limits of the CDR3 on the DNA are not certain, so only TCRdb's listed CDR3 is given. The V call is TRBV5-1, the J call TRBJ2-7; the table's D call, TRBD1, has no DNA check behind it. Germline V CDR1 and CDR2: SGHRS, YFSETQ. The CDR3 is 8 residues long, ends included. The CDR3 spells CASSPQGP.

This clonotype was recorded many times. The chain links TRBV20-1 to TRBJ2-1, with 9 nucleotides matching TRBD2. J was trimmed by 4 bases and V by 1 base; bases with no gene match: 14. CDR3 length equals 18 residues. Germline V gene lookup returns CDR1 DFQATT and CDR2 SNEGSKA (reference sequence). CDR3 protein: CSARGPLRRAGGYNEQFF. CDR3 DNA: TGCAGTGCTAGAGGGCCCCTCAGGCGAGCGGGAGGATACAATGAGCAGTTCTTC.

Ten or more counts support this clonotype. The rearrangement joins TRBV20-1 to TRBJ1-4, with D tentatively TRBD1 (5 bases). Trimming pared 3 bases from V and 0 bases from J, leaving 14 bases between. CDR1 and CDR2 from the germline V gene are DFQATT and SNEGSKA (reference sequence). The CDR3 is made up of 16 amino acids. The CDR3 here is CSASSTASATNEKLFF. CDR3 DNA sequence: TGCAGTGCTAGTTCGACAGCCAGTGCAACTAATGAAAAACTGTTTTTT.

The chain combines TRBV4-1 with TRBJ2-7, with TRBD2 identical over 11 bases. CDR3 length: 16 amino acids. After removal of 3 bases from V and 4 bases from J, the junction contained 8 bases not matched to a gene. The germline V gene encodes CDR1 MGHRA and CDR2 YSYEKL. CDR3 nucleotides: TGCGCCAGCAGCCACTCCTTAGCGGGAGGGGGGTACGAGCAGTACTTC. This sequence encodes CASSHSLAGGGYEQYF.

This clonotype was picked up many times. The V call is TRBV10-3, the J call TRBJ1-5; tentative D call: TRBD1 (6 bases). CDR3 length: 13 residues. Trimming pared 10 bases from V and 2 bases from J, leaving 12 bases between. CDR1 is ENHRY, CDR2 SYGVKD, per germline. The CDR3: CATQRQGNQPQHF. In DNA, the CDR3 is TGTGCCACCCAAAGACAGGGCAATCAGCCCCAGCATTTT.

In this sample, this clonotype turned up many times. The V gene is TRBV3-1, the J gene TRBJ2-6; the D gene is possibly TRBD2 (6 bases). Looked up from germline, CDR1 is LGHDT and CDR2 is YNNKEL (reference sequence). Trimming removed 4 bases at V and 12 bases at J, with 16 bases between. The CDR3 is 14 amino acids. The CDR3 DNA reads TGTGCCAGCAGCCTGGGAGGACTGCAAGGCGTCCTGACTTTC. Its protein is CASSLGGLQGVLTF.

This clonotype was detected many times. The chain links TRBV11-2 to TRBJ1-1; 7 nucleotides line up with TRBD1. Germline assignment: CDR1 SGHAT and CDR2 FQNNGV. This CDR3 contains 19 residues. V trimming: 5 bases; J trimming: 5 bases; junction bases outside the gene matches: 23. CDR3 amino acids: CASSLMTGIRTGGFTEAFF. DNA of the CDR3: TGTGCCAGCAGCCTTATGACAGGGATCAGAACGGGGGGTTTTACTGAAGCTTTCTTT.

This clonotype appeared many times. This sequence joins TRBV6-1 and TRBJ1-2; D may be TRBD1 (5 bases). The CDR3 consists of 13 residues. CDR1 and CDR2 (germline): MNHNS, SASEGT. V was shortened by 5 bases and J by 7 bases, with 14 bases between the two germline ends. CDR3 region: CASSQIGGRGYTF. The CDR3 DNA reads TGTGCCAGCAGTCAGATTGGGGGACGTGGCTACACCTTC.

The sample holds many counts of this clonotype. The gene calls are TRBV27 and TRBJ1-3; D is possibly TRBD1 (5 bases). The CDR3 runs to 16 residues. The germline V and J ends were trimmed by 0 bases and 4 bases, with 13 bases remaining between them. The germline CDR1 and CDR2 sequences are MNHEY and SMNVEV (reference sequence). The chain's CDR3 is CASSLSSTASGNTIYF. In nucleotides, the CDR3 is TGTGCCAGCAGTTTATCCTCGACAGCCTCGGGAAACACCATATATTTT.

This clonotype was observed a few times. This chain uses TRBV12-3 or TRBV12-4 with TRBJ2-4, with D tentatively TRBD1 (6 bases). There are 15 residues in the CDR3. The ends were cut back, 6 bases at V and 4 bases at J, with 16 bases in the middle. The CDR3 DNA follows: TGTGCCAGCAGCTACGGGCAGGGGCGAAAAAACATTCAGTACTTC. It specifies CASSYGQGRKNIQYF.

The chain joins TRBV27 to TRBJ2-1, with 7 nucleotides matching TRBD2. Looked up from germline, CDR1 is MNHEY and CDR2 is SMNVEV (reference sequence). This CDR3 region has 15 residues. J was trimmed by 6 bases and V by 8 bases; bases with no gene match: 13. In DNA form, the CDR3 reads TGTGCCAGCCGTAAGATGGGAGGGGCTGGCAATGAGCAGTTCTTC. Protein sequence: CASRKMGGAGNEQFF.

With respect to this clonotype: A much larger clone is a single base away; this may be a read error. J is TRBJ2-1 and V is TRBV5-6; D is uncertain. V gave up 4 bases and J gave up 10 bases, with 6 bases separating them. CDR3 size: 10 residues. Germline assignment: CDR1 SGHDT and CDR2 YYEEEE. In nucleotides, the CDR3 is TGTGCCAGCAGCCATGGGGAGCAGTTCTTC. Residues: CASSHGEQFF.

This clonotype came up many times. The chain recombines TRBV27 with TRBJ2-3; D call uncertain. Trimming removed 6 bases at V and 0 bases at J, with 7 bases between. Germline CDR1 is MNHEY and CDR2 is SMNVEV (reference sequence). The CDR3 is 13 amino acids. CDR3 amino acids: CASRRPSTDTQYF. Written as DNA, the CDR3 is TGTGCCAGCAGGCGACCTAGCACAGATACGCAGTATTTT.

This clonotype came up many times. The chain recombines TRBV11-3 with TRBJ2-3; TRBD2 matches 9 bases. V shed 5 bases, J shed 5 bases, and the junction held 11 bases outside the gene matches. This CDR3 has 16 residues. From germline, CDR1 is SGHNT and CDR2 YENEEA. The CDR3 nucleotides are TGTGCCAGCAGCCCCTCCCCGGCGGGAGGGAGAGATACGCAGTATTTT. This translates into CASSPSPAGGRDTQYF.